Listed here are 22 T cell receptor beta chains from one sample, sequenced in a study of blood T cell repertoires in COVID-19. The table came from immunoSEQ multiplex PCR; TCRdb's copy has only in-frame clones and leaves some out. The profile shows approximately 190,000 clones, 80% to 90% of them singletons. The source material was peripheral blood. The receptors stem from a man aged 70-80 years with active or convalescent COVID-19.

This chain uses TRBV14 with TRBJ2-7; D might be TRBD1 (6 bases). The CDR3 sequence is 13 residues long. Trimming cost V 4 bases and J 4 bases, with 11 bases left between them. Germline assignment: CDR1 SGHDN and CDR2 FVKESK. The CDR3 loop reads CASSPYQGYEQYF. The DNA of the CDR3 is TGTGCCAGCAGCCCCTACCAGGGGTACGAGCAGTACTTC.

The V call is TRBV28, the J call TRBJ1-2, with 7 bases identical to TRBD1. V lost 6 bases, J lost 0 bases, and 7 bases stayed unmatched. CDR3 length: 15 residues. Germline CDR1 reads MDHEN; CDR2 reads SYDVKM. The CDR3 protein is CASRETGRSNYGYTF. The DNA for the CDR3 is TGTGCCAGCAGGGAGACAGGGAGATCTAACTATGGCTACACCTTC.

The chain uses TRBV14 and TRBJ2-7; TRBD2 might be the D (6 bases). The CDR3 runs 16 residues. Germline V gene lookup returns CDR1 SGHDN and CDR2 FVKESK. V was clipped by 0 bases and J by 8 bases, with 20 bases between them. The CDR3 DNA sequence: TGTGCCAGCAGCCAAGAAGTCGGAGGGGCCCTCATTAAGCAGTACTTC. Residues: CASSQEVGGALIKQYF.

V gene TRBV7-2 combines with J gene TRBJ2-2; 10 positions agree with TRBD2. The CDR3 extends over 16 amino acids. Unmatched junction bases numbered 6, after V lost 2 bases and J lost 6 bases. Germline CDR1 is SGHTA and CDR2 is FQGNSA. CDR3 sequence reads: CASSLSLAGVSGELFF. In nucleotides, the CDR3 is TGTGCCAGCAGCTTATCTCTAGCGGGAGTTTCCGGGGAGCTGTTTTTT.

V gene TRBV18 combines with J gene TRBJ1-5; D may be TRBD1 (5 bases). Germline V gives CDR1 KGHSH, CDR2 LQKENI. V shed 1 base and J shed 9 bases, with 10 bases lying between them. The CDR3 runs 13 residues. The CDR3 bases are TGTGCCAGCTCACCACGGGGCCTCGGGCCCCAGCATTTT. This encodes CASSPRGLGPQHF. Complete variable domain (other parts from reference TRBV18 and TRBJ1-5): NAGVMQNPRHLVRRRGQEARLRCSPMKGHSHVYWYRQLPEEGLKFMVYLQKENIIDESGMPKERFSAEFPKEGPSILRIQQVVRGDSAAYFCASSPRGLGPQHFGDGTRLSIL.

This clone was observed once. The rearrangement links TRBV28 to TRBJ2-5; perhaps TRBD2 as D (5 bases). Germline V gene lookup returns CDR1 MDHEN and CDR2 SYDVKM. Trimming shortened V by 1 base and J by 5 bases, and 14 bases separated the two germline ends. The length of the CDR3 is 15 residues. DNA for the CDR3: TGTGCCAGCAGTTTATTATTGGGAGAGAGTGAGACCCAGTACTTC. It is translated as CASSLLLGESETQYF. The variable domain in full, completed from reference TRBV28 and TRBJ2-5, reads DVKVTQSSRYLVKRTGEKVFLECVQDMDHENMFWYRQDPGLGLRLIYFSYDVKMKEKGDIPEGYSVSREKKERFSLILESASTNQTSMYLCASSLLLGESETQYFGPGTRLLVL.

The CDR3 region has the DNA TGCGCCAGCAGTGATAGCGGGAGCTCCTACAATGAGCAGTTCTTC. Protein sequence: CASSDSGSSYNEQFF. The J gene is TRBJ2-1, the V gene TRBV5-1; 9 bases align to TRBD2. Germline V gene lookup returns CDR1 SGHRS and CDR2 YFSETQ. CDR3 length: 15 amino acids. The J segment lost 0 bases and the V segment lost 5 bases, leaving 3 bases of the junction unmatched.

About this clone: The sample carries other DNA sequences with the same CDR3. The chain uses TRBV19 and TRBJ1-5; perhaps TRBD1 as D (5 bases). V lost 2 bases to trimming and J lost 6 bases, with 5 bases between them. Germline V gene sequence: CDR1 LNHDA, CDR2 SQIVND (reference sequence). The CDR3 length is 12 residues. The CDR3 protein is CASSIQGQPQHF. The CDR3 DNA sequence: TGTGCCAGTAGTATACAGGGTCAGCCCCAGCATTTT.

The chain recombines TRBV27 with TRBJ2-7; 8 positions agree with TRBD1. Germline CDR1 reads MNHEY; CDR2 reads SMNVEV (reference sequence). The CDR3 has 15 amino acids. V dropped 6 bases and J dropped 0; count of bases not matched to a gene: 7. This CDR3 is CASSPGQGSSYEQYF. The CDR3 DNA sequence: TGTGCCAGCAGCCCAGGACAGGGCAGCTCCTACGAGCAGTACTTC.

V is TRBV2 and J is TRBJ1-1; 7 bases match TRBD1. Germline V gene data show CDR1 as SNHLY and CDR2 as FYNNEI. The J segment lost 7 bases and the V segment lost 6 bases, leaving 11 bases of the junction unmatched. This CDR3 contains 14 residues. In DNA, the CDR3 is TGTGCCAGCAGCTCCGACAGGGCTATGGGTGAAGCTTTCTTT. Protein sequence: CASSSDRAMGEAFF.

This chain's CDR3 is CASSVNYEQYF. The CDR3, as DNA: TGTGCCAGCAGCGTTAATTACGAGCAGTACTTC. The chain recombines TRBV11-2 with TRBJ2-7; no clear D gene. V lost 5 bases and J 4 bases, leaving 6 bases between the germline ends. The CDR3 loop spans 11 amino acids. Germline CDR1 reads SGHAT; CDR2 reads FQNNGV. Based on the CDR3 plus reference TRBV11-2 and TRBJ2-7, the full variable domain is EAGVAQSPRYKIIEKRQSVAFWCNPISGHATLYWYQQILGQGPKLLIQFQNNGVVDDSQLPKDRFSAERLKGVDSTLKIQPAKLEDSAVYLCASSVNYEQYFGPGTRLTVT.

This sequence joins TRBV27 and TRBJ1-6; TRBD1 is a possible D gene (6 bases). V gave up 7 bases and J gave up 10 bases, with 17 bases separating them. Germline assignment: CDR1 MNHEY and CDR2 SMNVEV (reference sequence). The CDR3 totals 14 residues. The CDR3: CASTFSGVGSPLHF. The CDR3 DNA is TGTGCCAGCACTTTCTCAGGGGTGGGGTCACCCCTCCACTTT.

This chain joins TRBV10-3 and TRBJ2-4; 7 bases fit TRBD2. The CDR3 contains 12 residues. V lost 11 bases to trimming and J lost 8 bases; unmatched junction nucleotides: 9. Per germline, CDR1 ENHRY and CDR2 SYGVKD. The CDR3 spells CASRKAGDIQYF. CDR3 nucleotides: TGTGCCTCGCGGAAGGCGGGGGACATTCAGTACTTC.

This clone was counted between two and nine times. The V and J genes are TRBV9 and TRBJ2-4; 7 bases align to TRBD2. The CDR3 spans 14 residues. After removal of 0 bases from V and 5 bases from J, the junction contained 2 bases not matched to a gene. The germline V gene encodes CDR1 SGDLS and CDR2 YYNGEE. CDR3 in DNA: TGTGCCAGCAGCGTAGATGGGGGGGAAAACATTCAGTACTTC. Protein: CASSVDGGENIQYF.

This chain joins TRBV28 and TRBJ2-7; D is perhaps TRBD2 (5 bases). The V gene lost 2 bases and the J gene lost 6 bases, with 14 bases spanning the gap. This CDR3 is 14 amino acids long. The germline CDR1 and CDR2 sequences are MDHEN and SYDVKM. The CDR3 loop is CASSLHRGTSEQYF. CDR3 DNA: TGTGCCAGCAGTTTACATCGGGGAACGAGCGAGCAGTACTTC.

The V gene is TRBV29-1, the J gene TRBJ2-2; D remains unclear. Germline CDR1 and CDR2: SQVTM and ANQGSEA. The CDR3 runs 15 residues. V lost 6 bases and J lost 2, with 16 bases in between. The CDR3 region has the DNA TGCAGCGTACGGGTTGGCGTCGGAAACACCGGGGAGCTGTTTTTT. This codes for CSVRVGVGNTGELFF.

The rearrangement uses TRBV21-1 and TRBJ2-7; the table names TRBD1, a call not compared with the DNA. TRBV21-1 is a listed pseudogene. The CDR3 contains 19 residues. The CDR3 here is CASSKGRGRGRLSSYEQYF. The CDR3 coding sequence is TGTGCCAGCAGCAAAGGGAGGGGCAGGGGGCGCCTAAGCTCCTACGAGCAGTACTTC.

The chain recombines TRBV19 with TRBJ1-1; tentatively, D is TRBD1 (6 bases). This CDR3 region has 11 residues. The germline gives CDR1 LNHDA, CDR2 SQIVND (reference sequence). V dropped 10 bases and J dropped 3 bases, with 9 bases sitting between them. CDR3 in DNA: TGTGCCACACAGGGTTACACTGAAGCTTTCTTT. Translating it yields CATQGYTEAFF.

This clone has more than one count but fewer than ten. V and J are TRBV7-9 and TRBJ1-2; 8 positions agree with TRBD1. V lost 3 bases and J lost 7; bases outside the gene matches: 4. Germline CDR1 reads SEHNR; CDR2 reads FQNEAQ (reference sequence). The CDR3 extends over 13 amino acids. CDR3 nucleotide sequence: TGTGCCAGCAGCTTCACGGACAGGGCTGGCTACACCTTC. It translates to CASSFTDRAGYTF.

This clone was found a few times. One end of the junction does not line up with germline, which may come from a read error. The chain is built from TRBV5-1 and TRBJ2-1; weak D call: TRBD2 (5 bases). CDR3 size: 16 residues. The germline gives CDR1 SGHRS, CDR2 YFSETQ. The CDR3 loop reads CASRLGIGLLYNEQFF. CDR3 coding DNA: TGCGCCAGCAGGTTGGGGATCGGACTGCTCTACAATGAGCAGTTCTTC. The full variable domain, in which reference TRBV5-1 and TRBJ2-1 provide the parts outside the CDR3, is KAGVTQTPRYLIKTRGQQVTLSCSPISGHRSVSWYQQTPGQGLQFLFEYFSETQRNKGNFPGRFSGRQFSNSRSEMNVSTLELGDSALYLCASRLGIGLLYNEQFFGPGTRLTVL.

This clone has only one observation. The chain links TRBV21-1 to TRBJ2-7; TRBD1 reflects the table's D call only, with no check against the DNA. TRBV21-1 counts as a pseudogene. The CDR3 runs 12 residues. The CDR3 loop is CAGNRDSYEQYF. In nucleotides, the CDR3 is TGTGCCGGCAACCGGGACAGCTACGAGCAGTACTTC.

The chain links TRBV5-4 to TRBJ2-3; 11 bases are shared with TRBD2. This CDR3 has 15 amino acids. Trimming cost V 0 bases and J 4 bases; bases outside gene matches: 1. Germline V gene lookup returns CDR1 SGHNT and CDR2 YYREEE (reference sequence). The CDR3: CASSLVSGGADTQYF. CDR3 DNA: TGTGCCAGCAGCTTGGTTAGCGGGGGGGCAGATACGCAGTATTTT.